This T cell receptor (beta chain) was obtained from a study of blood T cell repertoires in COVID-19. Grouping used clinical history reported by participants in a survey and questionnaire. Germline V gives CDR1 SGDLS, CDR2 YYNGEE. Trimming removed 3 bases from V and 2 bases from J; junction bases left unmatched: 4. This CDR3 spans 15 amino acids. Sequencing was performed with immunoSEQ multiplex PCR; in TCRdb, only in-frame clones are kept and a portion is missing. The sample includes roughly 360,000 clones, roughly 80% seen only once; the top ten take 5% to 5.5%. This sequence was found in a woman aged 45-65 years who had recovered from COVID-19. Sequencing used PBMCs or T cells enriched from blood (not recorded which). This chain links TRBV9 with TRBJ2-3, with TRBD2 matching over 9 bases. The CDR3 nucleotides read TGTGCCAGCAGCGGGACTAGCGCAAACACAGATACGCAGTATTTT. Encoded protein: CASSGTSANTDTQYF.